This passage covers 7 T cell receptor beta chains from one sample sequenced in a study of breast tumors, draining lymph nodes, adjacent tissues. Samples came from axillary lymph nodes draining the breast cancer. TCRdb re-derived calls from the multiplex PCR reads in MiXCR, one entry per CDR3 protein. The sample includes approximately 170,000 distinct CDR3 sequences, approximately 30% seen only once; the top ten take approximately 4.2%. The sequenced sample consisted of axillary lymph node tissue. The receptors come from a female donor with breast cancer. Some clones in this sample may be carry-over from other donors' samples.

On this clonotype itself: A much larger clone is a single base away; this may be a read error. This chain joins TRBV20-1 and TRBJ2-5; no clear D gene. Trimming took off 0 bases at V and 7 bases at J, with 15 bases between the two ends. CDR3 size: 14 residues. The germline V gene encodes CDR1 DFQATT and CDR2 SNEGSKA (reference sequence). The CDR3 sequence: CSARDPVFPATQYF. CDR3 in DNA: TGCAGTGCTAGAGACCCAGTTTTCCCTGCGACCCAGTACTTC.

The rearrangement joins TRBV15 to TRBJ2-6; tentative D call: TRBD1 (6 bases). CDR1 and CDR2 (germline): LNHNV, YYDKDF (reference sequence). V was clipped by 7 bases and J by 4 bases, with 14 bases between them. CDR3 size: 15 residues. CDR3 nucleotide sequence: TGTGCCACCATCCTTACCGGGACAGGGGCCAACGTCCTGACTTTC. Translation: CATILTGTGANVLTF.

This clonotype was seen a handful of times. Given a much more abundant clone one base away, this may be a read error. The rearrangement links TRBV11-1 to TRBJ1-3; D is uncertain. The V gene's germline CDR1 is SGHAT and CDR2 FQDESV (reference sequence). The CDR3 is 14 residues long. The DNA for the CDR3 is TGTGCCAGCAGTACACGGAGCTCTGGAAACACCATATGTTTT. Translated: CASSTRSSGNTICF.

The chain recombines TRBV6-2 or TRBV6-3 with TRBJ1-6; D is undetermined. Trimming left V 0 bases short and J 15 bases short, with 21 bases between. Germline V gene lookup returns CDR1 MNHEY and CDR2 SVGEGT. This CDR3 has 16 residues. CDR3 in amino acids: CASSYSTALQGRLLHF. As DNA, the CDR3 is TGTGCCAGCAGTTACTCCACAGCGCTACAAGGCCGTCTCCTCCACTTT.

CDR3: CASSLRTSGANVLTF. The DNA for the CDR3 is TGTGCCAGCAGCCTGAGGACTAGCGGAGCCAACGTCCTGACTTTC. This chain joins TRBV6-6 and TRBJ2-6; 10 bases match TRBD2. The V and J ends lost 6 bases and 7 bases, in that order; junction bases with no gene match: 6. The CDR3 contains 15 residues. Germline CDR1 and CDR2: MNHNY and SVGAGI (reference sequence).

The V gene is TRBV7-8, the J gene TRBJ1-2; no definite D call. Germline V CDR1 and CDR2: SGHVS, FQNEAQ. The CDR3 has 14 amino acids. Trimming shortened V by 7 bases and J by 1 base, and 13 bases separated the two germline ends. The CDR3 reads CASTFLVDNYGYTF. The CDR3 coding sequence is TGTGCCAGCACCTTCCTAGTCGATAACTATGGCTACACCTTC.

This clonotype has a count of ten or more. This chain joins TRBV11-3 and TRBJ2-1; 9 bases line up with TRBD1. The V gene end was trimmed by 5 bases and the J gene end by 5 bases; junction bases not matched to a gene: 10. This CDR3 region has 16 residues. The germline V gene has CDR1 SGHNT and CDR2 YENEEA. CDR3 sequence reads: CASSEGFGQGNNEQFF. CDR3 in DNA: TGTGCCAGCAGCGAGGGGTTCGGACAGGGGAACAATGAGCAGTTCTTC.